These 2 T cell receptor beta chains came from one sample sequenced in a study of cytomegalovirus exposure and HLA in healthy donors. Primers: 60 Vbeta forward and 13 Jbeta reverse. The protocol was immunoSEQ multiplex PCR, while the TCRdb copy is restricted to in-frame clones and leaves out a portion. The profile shows about 100,000 clones, 73% of them singletons. The material sequenced was PBMCs. Source of these receptors: a man aged 40-55 years in good health and CMV-seronegative.

In its sample, this clone was seen once. This rearrangement joins TRBV5-3 to TRBJ1-2, with 10 bases aligning to TRBD1. TRBV5-3 is marked as an open reading frame, function uncertain. Trimming removed 8 bases from V and 7 bases from J; junction bases left unmatched: 5. The length of the CDR3 is 12 residues. CDR3 nucleotide sequence: TGTGCCAGGCGACAGGGGGCGGGTGGCTACACCTTC. It codes for CARRQGAGGYTF.

This sequence joins TRBV5-6 and TRBJ2-1, with 10 bases identical to TRBD2. V lost 5 bases, J lost 2 bases, and 4 bases stayed unmatched. Germline V gene sequence: CDR1 SGHDT, CDR2 YYEEEE. The CDR3 runs to 15 residues. This CDR3 reads CASRLAGVTYNEQFF. In DNA form, the CDR3 reads TGTGCCAGCAGGCTAGCGGGGGTTACCTACAATGAGCAGTTCTTC.